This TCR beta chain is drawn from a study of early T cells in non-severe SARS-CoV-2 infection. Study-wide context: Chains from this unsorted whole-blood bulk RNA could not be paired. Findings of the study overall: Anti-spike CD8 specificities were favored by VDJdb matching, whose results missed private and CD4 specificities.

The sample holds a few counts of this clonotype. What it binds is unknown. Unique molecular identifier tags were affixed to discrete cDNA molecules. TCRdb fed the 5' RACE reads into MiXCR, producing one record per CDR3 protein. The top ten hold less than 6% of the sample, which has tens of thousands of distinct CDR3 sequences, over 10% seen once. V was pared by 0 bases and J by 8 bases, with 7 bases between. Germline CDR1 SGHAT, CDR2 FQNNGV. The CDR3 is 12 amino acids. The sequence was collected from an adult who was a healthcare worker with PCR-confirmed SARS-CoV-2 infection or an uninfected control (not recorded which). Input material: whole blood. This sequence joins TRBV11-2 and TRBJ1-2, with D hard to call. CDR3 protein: CASSLERFGYTF. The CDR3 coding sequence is TGTGCCAGCAGCTTAGAAAGGTTCGGCTACACCTTC.